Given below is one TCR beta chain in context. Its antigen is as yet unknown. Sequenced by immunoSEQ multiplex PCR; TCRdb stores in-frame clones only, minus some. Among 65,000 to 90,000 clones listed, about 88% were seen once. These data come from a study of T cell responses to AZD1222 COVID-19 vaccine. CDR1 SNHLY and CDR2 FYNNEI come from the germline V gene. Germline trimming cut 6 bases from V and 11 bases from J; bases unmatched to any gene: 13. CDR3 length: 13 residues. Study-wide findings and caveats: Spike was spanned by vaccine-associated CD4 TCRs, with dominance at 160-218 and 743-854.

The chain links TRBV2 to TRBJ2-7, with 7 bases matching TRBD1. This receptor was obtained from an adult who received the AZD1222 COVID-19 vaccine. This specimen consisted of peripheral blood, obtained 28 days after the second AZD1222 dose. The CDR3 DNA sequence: TGTGCCAGCAGCCTAGATACACAGGGGATTAAGTACTTC. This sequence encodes CASSLDTQGIKYF.